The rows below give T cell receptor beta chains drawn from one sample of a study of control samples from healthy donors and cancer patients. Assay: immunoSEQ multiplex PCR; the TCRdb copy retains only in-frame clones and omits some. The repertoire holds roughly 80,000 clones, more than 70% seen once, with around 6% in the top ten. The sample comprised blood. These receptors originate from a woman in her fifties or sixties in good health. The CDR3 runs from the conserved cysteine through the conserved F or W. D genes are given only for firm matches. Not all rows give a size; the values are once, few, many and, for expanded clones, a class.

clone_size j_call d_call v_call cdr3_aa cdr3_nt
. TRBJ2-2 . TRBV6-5 CASRELGSTGELFF TGTGCCAGCAGAGAGTTGGGGAGCACCGGGGAGCTGTTTTTT
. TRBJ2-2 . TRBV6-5 CASSSNTGELFF TGTGCCAGCAGTTCAAACACCGGGGAGCTGTTTTTT
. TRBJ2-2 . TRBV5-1 CASSWSGGELFF TGCGCCAGCAGCTGGTCGGGCGGGGAGCTGTTTTTT
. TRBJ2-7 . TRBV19 CASSIREGSGSEQYF TGTGCCAGTAGTATAAGAGAGGGGTCGGGCTCCGAGCAGTACTTC
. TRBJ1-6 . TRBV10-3 CAISTGASYNSPLHF TGTGCCATCAGTACGGGAGCCTCCTATAATTCACCCCTCCACTTT
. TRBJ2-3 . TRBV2 CASSADLRTDTQYF TGTGCCAGCAGTGCTGACCTCCGCACAGATACGCAGTATTTT
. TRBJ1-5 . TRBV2 CASSDGQYSNQPQHF TGTGCCAGCAGTGATGGGCAGTATAGCAATCAGCCCCAGCATTTT
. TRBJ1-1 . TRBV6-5 CASGPGTPRNTEAFF TGTGCCAGCGGACCCGGGACACCCCGGAACACTGAAGCTTTCTTT
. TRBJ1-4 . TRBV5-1 CASSSISSAANEKLFF TGCGCCAGCAGCTCTATATCGTCGGCCGCAAATGAAAAACTGTTTTTT
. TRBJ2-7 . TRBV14 CASSQTSVGEQYF TGTGCCAGCAGCCAAACCTCGGTGGGCGAGCAGTACTTC
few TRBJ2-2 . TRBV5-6 CASSSGNTGELFF TGTGCCAGCAGCTCCGGGAACACCGGGGAGCTGTTTTTT
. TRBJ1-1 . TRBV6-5 CASSYSAGWDTEAFF TGTGCCAGCAGTTACTCGGCAGGGTGGGACACTGAAGCTTTCTTT
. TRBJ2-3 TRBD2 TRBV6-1 CASSELAGRSTDTQYF TGTGCCAGCAGTGAGTTAGCGGGGAGAAGCACAGATACGCAGTATTTT
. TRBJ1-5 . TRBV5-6 CASSFMQEGGQPQHF TGTGCCAGCAGCTTTATGCAGGAAGGTGGTCAGCCCCAGCATTTT
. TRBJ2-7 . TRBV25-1 CASSRGPASEQYF TGTGCCAGCTCCAGGGGCCCAGCCTCCGAGCAGTACTTC
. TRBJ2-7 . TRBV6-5 CASSYRGGASPYEQYF TGTGCCAGCAGTTACCGAGGGGGGGCCAGCCCCTACGAGCAGTACTTC
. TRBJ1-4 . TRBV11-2 CASSLILGSEKLFF TGTGCCAGCAGCTTAATTTTAGGGTCGGAAAAACTGTTTTTT
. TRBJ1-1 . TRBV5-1 CASSLAPGDTEAFF TGCGCCAGCAGCTTGGCGCCAGGGGACACTGAAGCTTTCTTT
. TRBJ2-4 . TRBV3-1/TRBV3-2 CASSQEGAGWENIQYF TGTGCCAGCAGCCAAGAAGGGGCGGGGTGGGAAAACATTCAGTACTTC
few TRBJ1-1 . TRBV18 CASSPMTVLMNTEAFF TGTGCCAGCTCACCTATGACAGTCTTAATGAACACTGAAGCTTTCTTT
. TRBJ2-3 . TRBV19 CASSDKTGSDTQYF TGTGCCAGTAGTGACAAAACGGGGTCAGATACGCAGTATTTT
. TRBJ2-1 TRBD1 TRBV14 CASSLGQGTGYEQFF TGTGCCAGCAGCCTGGGACAGGGGACTGGGTATGAGCAGTTCTTC
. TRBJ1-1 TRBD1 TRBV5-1 CASSLGWTGQNTEAFF TGCGCCAGCAGCTTGGGCTGGACAGGGCAGAACACTGAAGCTTTCTTT
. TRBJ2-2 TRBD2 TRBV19 CASSRLAGGFNTGELFF TGTGCCAGTAGCAGACTAGCGGGGGGGTTTAACACCGGGGAGCTGTTTTTT
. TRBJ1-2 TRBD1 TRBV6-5 CASKPGQGPYGYTF TGTGCCAGCAAACCGGGACAGGGTCCCTATGGCTACACCTTC
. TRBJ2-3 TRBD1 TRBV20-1 CSASPFDRDLTDTQYF TGCAGTGCTAGTCCCTTTGACAGGGACCTCACAGATACGCAGTATTTT
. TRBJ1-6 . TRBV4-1 CASSQERNSPLHF TGCGCCAGCAGCCAAGAAAGGAATTCACCCCTCCACTTT
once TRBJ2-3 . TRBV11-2 CASSNGMGTQYF TGTGCCAGCAGTAATGGCATGGGTACGCAGTATTTT
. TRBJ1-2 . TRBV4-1 CASSLRTGGEYGYTF TGCGCCAGCAGCCTCCGGACTGGAGGAGAGTATGGCTACACCTTC
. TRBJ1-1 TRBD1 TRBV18 CASSRDRVEAFF TGTGCCAGCTCAAGGGACAGAGTTGAAGCTTTCTTT
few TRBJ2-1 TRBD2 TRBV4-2 CASRTSGGVGNEQFF TGTGCCAGCAGAACGAGCGGGGGGGTAGGGAATGAGCAGTTCTTC
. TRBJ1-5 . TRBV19 CASRISNQPQHF TGTGCCAGTAGGATCAGCAATCAGCCCCAGCATTTT
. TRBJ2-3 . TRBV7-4 CASSTTSRGLTDTQYF TGTGCCAGCAGCACCACCTCGCGGGGCCTCACAGATACGCAGTATTTT
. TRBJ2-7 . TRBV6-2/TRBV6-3 CASSRLDSNTYEQYF TGTGCCAGCAGCCGACTAGATTCTAACACCTACGAGCAGTACTTC
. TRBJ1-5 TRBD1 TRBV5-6 CASSLRGNRGGQPQHF TGTGCCAGCAGCTTAAGGGGAAACAGGGGAGGGCAGCCCCAGCATTTT
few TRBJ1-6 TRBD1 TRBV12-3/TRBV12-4 CASSTGGSVTLHF TGTGCCAGCAGTACAGGGGGCTCCGTCACCCTCCACTTT
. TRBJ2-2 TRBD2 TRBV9 CASSWTSGTTNTGELFF TGTGCCAGCTCGTGGACTAGCGGTACGACGAACACCGGGGAGCTGTTTTTT
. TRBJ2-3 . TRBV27 CASTLSGASDTQYF TGTGCCAGCACCTTATCAGGGGCCTCAGATACGCAGTATTTT
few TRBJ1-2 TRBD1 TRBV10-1 CASTEENTGQGIYGYTF TGCGCCAGCACCGAAGAAAACACAGGACAGGGGATTTATGGCTACACCTTC
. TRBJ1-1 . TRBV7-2 CASSLEFSEAFF TGTGCCAGCAGCTTAGAATTTAGTGAAGCTTTCTTT
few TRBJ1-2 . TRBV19 CASSFSRQTGYTF TGTGCCAGTAGTTTCTCCCGACAGACAGGCTACACCTTC
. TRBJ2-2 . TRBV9 CASTPVFGGELFF TGTGCCAGCACCCCTGTGTTTGGCGGGGAGCTGTTTTTT
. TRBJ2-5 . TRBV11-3 CASSQARGGGETQYF TGTGCCAGCAGCCAGGCGCGGGGTGGGGGAGAGACCCAGTACTTC
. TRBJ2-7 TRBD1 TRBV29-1 CSAGQGAYEQYF TGCAGCGCCGGACAGGGGGCCTACGAGCAGTACTTC
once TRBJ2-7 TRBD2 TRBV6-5 CASSSLAGTYEQYF TGTGCCAGCAGTTCTCTAGCGGGCACCTACGAGCAGTACTTC
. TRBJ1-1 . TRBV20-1 CSAGGNTEAFF TGCAGTGCGGGGGGGAACACTGAAGCTTTCTTT
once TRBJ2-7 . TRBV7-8 CASSVLQVSYEQYF TGTGCCAGCAGCGTCTTACAGGTCTCCTACGAGCAGTACTTC
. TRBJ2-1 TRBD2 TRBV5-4 CASSLGAGGQNEQFF TGTGCCAGCAGCTTGGGAGCGGGGGGGCAGAATGAGCAGTTCTTC
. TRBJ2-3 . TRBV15 CATSADAYTQYF TGTGCCACCAGCGCGGACGCGTATACGCAGTATTTT
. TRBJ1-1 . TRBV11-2 CASSSKVQGRAEAFF TGTGCCAGCAGCTCGAAGGTCCAGGGAAGAGCTGAAGCTTTCTTT
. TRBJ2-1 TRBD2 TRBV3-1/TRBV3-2 CASSHPLAGGLKEQFF TGTGCCAGCAGCCATCCACTAGCGGGGGGGCTTAAGGAGCAGTTCTTC